The next 7 T cell receptor beta chains were all read from a single sample in a study of T-cell memory formation after mild COVID-19. TCRdb reanalysed the 5' RACE reads using MiXCR and keeps one entry per CDR3 protein. The data hold fewer than 350,000 distinct CDR3 sequences, with roughly an eighth observed a single time. Material: PBMCs or a T cell subset sorted from them (not recorded which). The receptor source for this set is a man between 18 and 29 years old who had mild COVID-19 (a few samples of this study predate the infection). Cell type and time point are not known.

There are many counts of this clonotype. The rearrangement links TRBV5-1 to TRBJ2-3; possibly TRBD2 for D (6 bases). V lost 0 bases, J lost 6 bases, and 11 bases lay in between. CDR1 is SGHRS and CDR2 is YFSETQ in the germline V gene. This CDR3 comprises 14 residues. CDR3 nucleotide sequence: TGCGCCAGCAGCTTGGACCCCCTAGCGGATACGCAGTATTTT. Translated, it gives CASSLDPLADTQYF.

This clonotype was observed at least ten times. This chain links TRBV4-3 with TRBJ1-2; the match to TRBD1 covers 7 bases. The V gene's germline CDR1 is LGHNA and CDR2 YSLEER. This CDR3 contains 14 residues. Unmatched junction bases numbered 7, after V lost 1 base and J lost 8 bases. CDR3 coding DNA: TGCGCCAGCAGCCAAGCTGACAGGGTGGGCGGCTACACCTTC. Translation gives CASSQADRVGGYTF.

This chain uses TRBV6-6 with TRBJ2-6; possibly TRBD1 for D (6 bases). V was pared by 6 bases and J by 2 bases, with 11 bases between. Germline lookup yields CDR1 MNHNY and CDR2 SVGAGI (reference sequence). The CDR3 covers 15 residues. CDR3 DNA sequence: TGTGCCAGCAGCGATGGGGGCACTGGGGCCAACGTCCTGACTTTC. Amino acids: CASSDGGTGANVLTF.

This clonotype was counted only a few times. The chain recombines TRBV15 with TRBJ1-6; D is unclear. CDR3 length: 16 residues. Germline values: CDR1 LNHNV, CDR2 YYDKDF (reference sequence). Trimming stripped 0 bases from V and 9 bases from J, with 15 bases between. CDR3 nucleotide sequence: TGTGCCACCAGCAGAGATCGTGGGGAATTGGGTTCACCCCTCCACTTT. Its translation: CATSRDRGELGSPLHF. The full variable domain, with the rest looked up from reference TRBV15 and TRBJ1-6, is DAMVIQNPRYQVTQFGKPVTLSCSQTLNHNVMYWYQQKSSQAPKLLFHYYDKDFNNEADTPDNFQSRRPNTSFCFLDIRSPGLGDTAMYLCATSRDRGELGSPLHFGNGTRLTVT.

This clonotype turned up a few times. The chain joins TRBV4-1 to TRBJ1-3; unclear D gene. The length of the CDR3 is 15 residues. The V end lost 0 bases, the J end lost 0 bases, and 6 bases lay between the germline ends. Germline CDR1 and CDR2: MGHRA and YSYEKL. CDR3 DNA sequence: TGCGCCAGCAGCCAAGATTACTCCTCTGGAAACACCATATATTTT. Amino acids: CASSQDYSSGNTIYF.

This clonotype was observed many times. V is TRBV20-1 and J is TRBJ2-1, with D perhaps given as TRBD1 or TRBD2 (5 bases each). Germline V gene sequence: CDR1 DFQATT, CDR2 SNEGSKA (reference sequence). This CDR3 comprises 13 residues. CDR3 nucleotides: TGCAGGCCTTCCGAGGGGCTCGATGGTGAGCAGTTCTTC. Protein sequence: CRPSEGLDGEQFF.

This clonotype was counted a few times. This chain connects TRBV4-3 to TRBJ2-3; D is perhaps TRBD2 (6 bases). Between the trimmed V and J ends, which lost 1 base and 6 bases, there was a span of 8 bases. Germline V CDR1 and CDR2: LGHNA, YSLEER. The CDR3 contains 13 residues. In DNA, the CDR3 is TGCGCCAGCAGCCAAGTACTAGCTGATACGCAGTATTTT. Amino acid sequence: CASSQVLADTQYF.